This record looks at one TCR beta chain sequence and its context. CDR1 is SGDLS, CDR2 YYNGEE, per germline. The CDR3 spans 13 residues. The V end was cut by 0 bases, the J end by 8 bases, with 9 bases between. The sample originates from a study of T cell changes during pregnancy in multiple sclerosis. Clones were read by immunoSEQ multiplex PCR, and TCRdb kept only the in-frame ones, dropping some. Of some 100,000 clones listed, roughly 93% are singletons. This sequence joins TRBV9 and TRBJ2-1; D gene uncertain. The clonotype was recovered from a female donor with multiple sclerosis, enrolled in a pregnancy study. The sample consisted of peripheral blood, taken before pregnancy. The DNA of the CDR3 is TGTGCCAGCAGCGTAGTGGCGGCGGATGAGCAGTTCTTC. This translates into CASSVVAADEQFF.